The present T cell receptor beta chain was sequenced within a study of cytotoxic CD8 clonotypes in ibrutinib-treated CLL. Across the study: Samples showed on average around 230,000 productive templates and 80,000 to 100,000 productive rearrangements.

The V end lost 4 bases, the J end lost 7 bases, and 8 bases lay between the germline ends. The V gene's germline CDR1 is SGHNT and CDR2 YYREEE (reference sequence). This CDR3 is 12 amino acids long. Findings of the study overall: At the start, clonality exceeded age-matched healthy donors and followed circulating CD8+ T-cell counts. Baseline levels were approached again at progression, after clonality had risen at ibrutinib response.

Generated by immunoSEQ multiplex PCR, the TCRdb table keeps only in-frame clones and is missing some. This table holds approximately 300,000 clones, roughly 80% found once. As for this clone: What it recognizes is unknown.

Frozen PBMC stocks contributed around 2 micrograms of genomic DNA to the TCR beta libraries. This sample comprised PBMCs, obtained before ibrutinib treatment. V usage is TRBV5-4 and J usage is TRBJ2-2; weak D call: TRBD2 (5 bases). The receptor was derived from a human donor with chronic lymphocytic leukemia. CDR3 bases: TGTGCCAGCAGCAAAGAGGGCGGGGAGCTGTTTTTT. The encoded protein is CASSKEGGELFF. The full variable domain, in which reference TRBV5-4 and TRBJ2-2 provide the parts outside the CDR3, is ETGVTQSPTHLIKTRGQQVTLRCSSQSGHNTVSWYQQALGQGPQFIFQYYREEENGRGNFPPRFSGLQFPNYSSELNVNALELDDSALYLCASSKEGGELFFGEGSRLTVL.